This entry describes one TCR beta chain. Produced via immunoSEQ multiplex PCR; TCRdb's table is partial and in-frame only. The profile shows about 300,000 clones, about 91% of them singletons. These data belong to a study of blood T cell repertoires in COVID-19. Study in general: PBMCs, B-cell-depleted T cells, or T cells provided the cDNA or gDNA that made up the material.

Germline trimming cut 8 bases from V and 3 bases from J; bases unmatched to any gene: 8. The CDR3 is 14 residues long. CDR1 SNHLY and CDR2 FYNNEI come from the germline V gene. The J gene is TRBJ2-3, the V gene TRBV2; TRBD1 aligns across 7 bases. Sample: peripheral blood. The sequence came from a woman between 25 and 40 years old who had recovered from COVID-19. The CDR3 is CASPLRQGTDTQYF. The CDR3 DNA reads TGTGCCAGCCCCCTTAGACAGGGAACAGATACGCAGTATTTT.